Listed here are 16 T cell receptor beta chains from one sample, sequenced in a study of blood T cell repertoires in COVID-19. Only in-frame clones appear in the TCRdb table, and some are missing; sequencing was by immunoSEQ multiplex PCR. The data show about 26,000 clones, with approximately 87% seen just once and 7.5% to 9% held by the top ten. The specimen sequenced was peripheral blood. Receptors originate from a human donor in a cohort sampled during active COVID-19.

J is TRBJ1-5 and V is TRBV27, with D hard to call. CDR1 is MNHEY and CDR2 is SMNVEV in the germline V gene (reference sequence). The V gene lost 5 bases and the J gene lost 6 bases, with 11 bases spanning the gap. The CDR3 contains 13 residues. Here the CDR3 reads CASSDAGSQPQHF. CDR3 DNA sequence: TGTGCCAGCAGTGACGCGGGCAGTCAGCCCCAGCATTTT.

The chain has TRBV4-2 and TRBJ1-4; D gene ambiguous. The germline V gene encodes CDR1 LGHNA and CDR2 YNFKEQ. V lost 2 bases to trimming and J lost 4 bases, with 8 bases between them. The CDR3 extends over 14 amino acids. CDR3 DNA: TGTGCCAGCAGCCAAACAGCCCTTAATGAAAAACTGTTTTTT. This sequence encodes CASSQTALNEKLFF.

The V gene is TRBV28, the J gene TRBJ2-2; the D is unclear. Trimming cost V 3 bases and J 1 base, with 3 bases left between them. CDR1 MDHEN and CDR2 SYDVKM come from the germline V gene. This CDR3 spans 13 amino acids. The CDR3 protein is CASSFLNTGELFF. CDR3 nucleotide sequence: TGTGCCAGCAGTTTCTTGAACACCGGGGAGCTGTTTTTT.

The V and J genes are TRBV3-1 (or the pseudogene TRBV3-2) and TRBJ2-5; 12 nucleotides align to TRBD2. Losses at the gene ends were 4 bases for V and 1 base for J; bases not matched to a gene: 4. CDR1 and CDR2 from the germline V gene are LGHDT and YNNKEL (reference sequence). This CDR3 has 16 amino acids. DNA for the CDR3: TGTGCCAGCAGCCTTGGACTAGCGGGAACCCAAGAGACCCAGTACTTC. This codes for CASSLGLAGTQETQYF.

The V and J genes are TRBV6-5 and TRBJ1-1; D gene ambiguous. This CDR3 is 13 amino acids long. Trimming removed 8 bases at V and 1 base at J, with 11 bases between. CDR1 and CDR2 from the germline V gene are MNHEY and SVGAGI. The CDR3 loop is CASVGRGNTEAFF. The DNA for the CDR3 is TGTGCCAGCGTCGGCAGAGGGAACACTGAAGCTTTCTTT.

The rearrangement uses TRBV2 and TRBJ2-5; 8 nucleotides agree with TRBD2. Trimming cost V 8 bases and J 0 bases; bases outside gene matches: 8. The CDR3 is 15 amino acids. Germline assignment: CDR1 SNHLY and CDR2 FYNNEI. CDR3 sequence: CASVKRGLYQETQYF. CDR3 coding DNA: TGTGCCAGCGTCAAGCGGGGGCTGTACCAAGAGACCCAGTACTTC.

The J gene is TRBJ2-7, the V gene TRBV3-1 (or the pseudogene TRBV3-2); possible D gene TRBD2, 5 bases. This CDR3 region has 15 residues. Trimming removed 0 bases at V and 7 bases at J, with 16 bases between. Looked up from germline, CDR1 is LGHDT and CDR2 is YNNKEL (reference sequence). The CDR3 loop reads CASSQDHAAPGEQYF. DNA for the CDR3: TGTGCCAGCAGCCAAGATCACGCAGCGCCGGGGGAGCAGTACTTC.

The chain recombines TRBV5-4 with TRBJ1-6, with D tentatively TRBD1 (5 bases). The CDR3 has 13 residues. Between the trimmed V and J ends, which lost 2 bases and 6 bases, there was a span of 6 bases. From germline, CDR1 is SGHNT and CDR2 YYREEE (reference sequence). The CDR3 region has the DNA TGTGCCAGCAGCTTTGACAGTAATTCACCCCTCCACTTT. This encodes CASSFDSNSPLHF. The entire variable domain, with the rest obtained from reference TRBV5-4 and TRBJ1-6, is as follows: ETGVTQSPTHLIKTRGQQVTLRCSSQSGHNTVSWYQQALGQGPQFIFQYYREEENGRGNFPPRFSGLQFPNYSSELNVNALELDDSALYLCASSFDSNSPLHFGNGTRLTVT.

The rearrangement links TRBV5-1 to TRBJ1-2, with 7 bases that match TRBD1. Germline V gives CDR1 SGHRS, CDR2 YFSETQ. The CDR3 is 15 amino acids. Trimming took 2 bases from V and 0 from J; bases not matched to a gene: 4. The CDR3 coding sequence is TGCGCCAGCAGCTTCTCCGGGACAGCTAACTATGGCTACACCTTC. Its translation is CASSFSGTANYGYTF.

The chain has TRBV2 and TRBJ2-1; tentative D call: TRBD2 (5 bases). Germline V gene lookup returns CDR1 SNHLY and CDR2 FYNNEI. Trimming removed 3 bases from V and 10 bases from J, with 16 bases in between. CDR3 length: 14 amino acids. CDR3 bases: TGTGCCAGCAGTGACACCGAGGGATATTGGGAGCAGTTCTTC. Residues: CASSDTEGYWEQFF.

This chain connects TRBV5-4 to TRBJ1-6; D is unresolved. V lost 0 bases and J 1 base, leaving 8 bases between the germline ends. There are 16 residues in the CDR3. Germline assignment: CDR1 SGHNT and CDR2 YYREEE (reference sequence). CDR3 region: CASSLGAGSYNSPLHF. For the CDR3, the DNA is TGTGCCAGCAGCTTGGGGGCGGGGTCCTATAATTCACCCCTCCACTTT.

The rearrangement joins TRBV6-2 or TRBV6-3 to TRBJ1-4; D is unresolved. V gave up 2 bases and J gave up 6 bases, with 10 bases separating them. The germline V gene has CDR1 MNHEY and CDR2 SVGEGT. CDR3 size: 14 residues. The CDR3 sequence: CASSYLTSDEKLFF. Here the CDR3 DNA reads TGTGCCAGCAGTTACCTCACCAGCGATGAAAAACTGTTTTTT.

The J gene is TRBJ2-4, the V gene TRBV5-1; 11 nucleotides align to TRBD1. The length of the CDR3 is 16 residues. CDR1 and CDR2 (germline): SGHRS, YFSETQ. With V trimmed by 4 bases and J by 7 bases, 10 bases remained unmatched. CDR3: CASSHVTGTGGNIQYF. In DNA form, the CDR3 reads TGCGCCAGCAGCCACGTTACCGGGACAGGGGGTAACATTCAGTACTTC.

The chain has TRBV9 and TRBJ1-4; 7 positions agree with TRBD1. From germline, CDR1 is SGDLS and CDR2 YYNGEE. The CDR3 covers 14 residues. J lost 8 bases, V lost 3 bases, and 7 bases had no gene match. In DNA, the CDR3 is TGTGCCAGCAGCGCGGGACAGACCGCGGAAAAACTGTTTTTT. This gives the protein CASSAGQTAEKLFF.

The rearrangement links TRBV18 to TRBJ1-2; 8 bases agree with TRBD1. V lost 0 bases, J lost 5 bases, and 2 bases stayed unmatched. Germline CDR1 reads KGHSH; CDR2 reads LQKENI. There are 14 residues in the CDR3. The CDR3 reads CASSPPDRVYGYTF. The CDR3 DNA follows: TGTGCCAGCTCACCACCGGACAGGGTTTATGGCTACACCTTC.

The chain employs TRBV3-1 (or the pseudogene TRBV3-2) and TRBJ2-5, with D possibly TRBD1 on 5 matching bases. Per germline, CDR1 LGHDT and CDR2 YNNKEL (reference sequence). V lost 4 bases to trimming and J lost 2 bases, with 11 bases between them. The CDR3 sequence is 14 residues long. The DNA of the CDR3 is TGTGCCAGCAGCCTTACAGGAAATCAAGAGACCCAGTACTTC. Protein product: CASSLTGNQETQYF.